What follows describes a single T cell receptor beta chain. This record comes from a study of blood T cell repertoires in COVID-19. About the study: Collection of acute and convalescent COVID-19 samples took place in the United States, Italy and Spain. T cells, B-cell-depleted T cells, or PBMCs supplied cDNA or gDNA.

This CDR3 comprises 21 residues. CDR1 is LGHDT, CDR2 YNNKEL, per germline (reference sequence). V lost 0 bases and J lost 1, with 28 bases in between. Per the original methods: Amplification with reference gene primers provided the estimates of nucleated cell counts. Some clones are missing from TCRdb's copy, which holds only in-frame ones; the method was immunoSEQ multiplex PCR. That table furnishes V, J and clone size, whereas the DNA furnished D and trimming. Of around 700,000 clones in the sample, 85% to 90% were seen once. The chain recombines TRBV3-1 (or the pseudogene TRBV3-2) with TRBJ2-7, with D tentatively TRBD1 (7 bases). The sequence was collected from a woman between 18 and 29 years old with acute or convalescent COVID-19. Sequencing was done on a sample of peripheral blood. This chain's CDR3 is CASSQDRWGVGGTAPSYEQYF. As DNA, the CDR3 is TGTGCCAGCAGCCAAGATCGCTGGGGGGTTGGGGGGACAGCGCCATCCTACGAGCAGTACTTC.